This is a list of T cell receptor beta chains from one sample in a study of a mutant IDH1 vaccine in newly diagnosed glioma. Assay: immunoSEQ multiplex PCR; the TCRdb copy retains only in-frame clones and omits some. Among roughly 30,000 clones listed, roughly 85% were seen once. No antigen has been assigned to these receptors. The sequencing used PBMCs, collected from a glioma patient whose treatment included an IDH1 peptide vaccine. These receptor sequences come from a woman aged 25 to 39 with glioma. Each CDR3 is given without its conserved first and last residue.

v_call cdr3_aa
TRBV18 ASSPLRPNTEAF
TRBV7-9 ASSLAGYGELF
TRBV5-1 ASSSSRGIGETQY
TRBV5-1 ASRPRGVVNTEAF
TRBV29-1 SVSQGTGELF
TRBV5-6 ASSSDRLRSNEQF
TRBV7-9 ASSLTTTVRSSEQY
TRBV14 ASSQGEGIQETQY
TRBV5-1 ASSSPGTNYGYT
TRBV5-4 ASSGDRGFYEQY
TRBV7-2 ASSPDRGQQPQH
TRBV5-1 ASGLPSSTEAF
TRBV7-8 ASSSRGQSYEQY
TRBV11-1 ASSLGQEYGYT
TRBV5-6 ASSFGLLQF
TRBV30 AWLEGQGARNGYT
TRBV4-3 ASSQGRSLSTDTQY
TRBV9 ASSVAPYNEQF
TRBV23-1 AKGGEEAF
TRBV7-9 ASSSTDKYNSPLH
TRBV6-6 ASTLGGYEAF
TRBV5-4 ASSSLAGNTGELF
TRBV2 ASRPPWADMNTEAF
TRBV6-6 ASSYSTGQGAYEQY
TRBV9 ASSAGGNQPQH
TRBV6-1 ASSVGGGTDTQY
TRBV6-1 ASTPRGSRYEQY
TRBV6-6 ASSYGQIEEKLF
TRBV6-5 ASSYMGTQY
TRBV4-2 ASSQDEGLANVYGYT
TRBV30 AWSAGLGAF
TRBV6-5 ASSVPLAGGETQY
TRBV6-4 ASSREGGTDTQY
TRBV11-2 ASSLDRTGGGGQF
TRBV4-1 ASSQDDVTGGDYGYT
TRBV13 ASSLEMGGQETQY
TRBV5-4 ASRPGTGSSYEQY
TRBV6-5 ASSEDDSLYEQY
TRBV6-5 ASSYFIQGSGELF
TRBV30 AWSQPQH
TRBV2 ASSGDDYGYT
TRBV7-8 ASSPRAGGGYT